The clone carrying this T cell receptor beta chain has a handful of counts. TCRdb reanalysed the reads using MiXCR and keeps one entry per CDR3 protein. The sample comprises some 89,000 distinct CDR3 sequences, roughly a third of which are singletons, and approximately 2.2% rests with the top ten. The CDR3 is 16 residues long. The V end lost 0 bases, the J end lost 5 bases, and 15 bases lay between the germline ends. Looked up from germline, CDR1 is SGHRS and CDR2 is YFSETQ. The sample originates from a study of type 1 regulatory T cells. The material sequenced was CD4+ T cells, either the whole sample or a sorted fraction (not recorded which). This receptor was identified in a human donor in good health. The chain couples TRBV5-1 to TRBJ2-1; D is perhaps TRBD2 (6 bases). The CDR3 DNA reads TGCGCCAGCAGCTTGGCCATACTAGCAGATAACAATGAGCAGTTCTTC. The encoded protein is CASSLAILADNNEQFF. Supplemented by reference TRBV5-1 and TRBJ2-1, the full variable domain reads KAGVTQTPRYLIKTRGQQVTLSCSPISGHRSVSWYQQTPGQGLQFLFEYFSETQRNKGNFPGRFSGRQFSNSRSEMNVSTLELGDSALYLCASSLAILADNNEQFFGPGTRLTVL.